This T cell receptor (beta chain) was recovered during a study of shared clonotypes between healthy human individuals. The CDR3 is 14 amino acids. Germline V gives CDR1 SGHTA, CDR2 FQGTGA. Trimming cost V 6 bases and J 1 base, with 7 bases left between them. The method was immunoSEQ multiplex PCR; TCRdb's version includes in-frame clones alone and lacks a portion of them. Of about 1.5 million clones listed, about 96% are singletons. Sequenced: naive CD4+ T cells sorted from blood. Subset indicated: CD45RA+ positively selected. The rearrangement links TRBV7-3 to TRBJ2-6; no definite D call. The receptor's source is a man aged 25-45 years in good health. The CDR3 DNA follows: TGTGCCAGCAGTCCCTCTTCTGGGGCCAACGTCCTGACTTTC. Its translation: CASSPSSGANVLTF.